The 19 T cell receptor beta chains below come from one sample, sequenced in a study of Ad26.COV2.S vaccination and SARS-CoV-2 variants (dated by TCRdb to about 2021). The library was generated by the immunoSEQ multiplex PCR assay. This immuneACCESS table, as held by TCRdb, lists in-frame sequences with V and J called but not all clones. Of the missing ones, under half trace to an unresolved V gene in checked studies; the others have no known cause. In all, the sample holds about 400,000 clones, and approximately 91% of those were seen once. The ten top clones hold under 2% of the sample. The meaning of the sample's treatment or condition label: some 20 received Ad26.COV2.S at low or high dose, single or two shots; 5 received placebo; per-sample allocation not given. For vaccine and placebo recipients, repertoires were sequenced using samples collected on day 63 after the first injection. This material consisted of peripheral blood, taken in a trial of Ad26.COV2.S vaccine versus placebo. These receptors were collected from a person aged 18-65 years who received the Ad26.COV2.S COVID-19 vaccine or a placebo.

V is TRBV5-6 and J is TRBJ1-6; weak D call: TRBD1 (5 bases). This CDR3 region has 16 residues. V was shortened by 0 bases and J by 7 bases, with 14 bases between the two germline ends. Germline V gene sequence: CDR1 SGHDT, CDR2 YYEEEE. CDR3 region: CASSLDPGGVNSPLHF. The CDR3 DNA reads as TGTGCCAGCAGCTTGGACCCGGGGGGGGTCAATTCACCCCTCCACTTT.

V is TRBV30 and J is TRBJ2-7, with D uncertain. V lost 4 bases to trimming and J lost 4 bases, with 20 bases between them. Germline V gives CDR1 GTSNPN, CDR2 SVGIG (reference sequence). The CDR3 spans 15 residues. In DNA, the CDR3 is TGTGCCTGGAACCCGGCACGCGGAGTCTCGTACGAGCAGTACTTC. Encoded protein: CAWNPARGVSYEQYF. The full variable domain, its missing parts supplied by reference TRBV30 and TRBJ2-7, is SQTIHQWPATLVQPVGSPLSLECTVEGTSNPNLYWYRQAAGRGLQLLFYSVGIGQISSEVPQNLSASRPQDRQFILSSKKLLLSDSGFYLCAWNPARGVSYEQYFGPGTRLTVT.

The CDR3 is CASSLGEEQFF. The CDR3 region has the DNA TGTGCCAGCAGCTTAGGTGAGGAGCAGTTCTTC. The V gene is TRBV11-2, the J gene TRBJ2-1; D unresolved. The CDR3 is 11 residues long. The V and J ends lost 1 base and 10 bases respectively, with 5 bases between them. Per the germline V gene, CDR1 is SGHAT and CDR2 is FQNNGV.

In DNA, the CDR3 is TGTGCCACCAGCAGTGATCGTGTTGGGGCCAACTATGGCTACACCTTC. Protein product: CATSSDRVGANYGYTF. The chain is built from TRBV15 and TRBJ1-2, with a tentative D call TRBD1 (5 bases). The germline V gene encodes CDR1 LNHNV and CDR2 YYDKDF (reference sequence). The CDR3 is made up of 16 amino acids. Deletions cut 3 bases from V and 2 bases from J, with 16 bases between.

This clone was picked up a small number of times. This chain connects TRBV29-1 to TRBJ1-1; 7 nucleotides match TRBD1. CDR1 SQVTM and CDR2 ANQGSEA come from the germline V gene. This CDR3 has 14 residues. The ends lost 3 bases at V and 4 bases at J; junction bases unmatched: 8. The CDR3 DNA follows: TGCAGCGTTGAGAGACAGGGAAGGAGCACTGAAGCTTTCTTT. This sequence encodes CSVERQGRSTEAFF.

The rearrangement joins TRBV19 to TRBJ2-1; TRBD2 might be the D (6 bases). The ends were cut back, 2 bases at V and 6 bases at J, with 8 bases in the middle. Germline CDR1 is LNHDA and CDR2 is SQIVND (reference sequence). This CDR3 comprises 13 residues. The CDR3 DNA sequence: TGTGCCAGTAGTATACAGGGAGGCAATGAGCAGTTCTTC. Translation gives CASSIQGGNEQFF.

A few counts support this clone. The genes are TRBV28 and TRBJ2-7; D is undetermined. CDR1 and CDR2 (germline): MDHEN, SYDVKM. The CDR3 sequence is 14 residues long. The V gene lost 7 bases and the J gene lost 7 bases, with 20 bases spanning the gap. The CDR3 DNA reads TGTGCCAGCACAAGTGGGGTCCGCCAGGTAGAGCAGTACTTC. Translating it yields CASTSGVRQVEQYF.

The V and J genes are TRBV4-1 and TRBJ2-7, with 9 nucleotides matching TRBD2. Germline V gene sequence: CDR1 MGHRA, CDR2 YSYEKL. There are 16 residues in the CDR3. With V trimmed by 1 base and J by 4 bases, 8 bases remained unmatched. As DNA, the CDR3 is TGCGCCAGCAGCCAAGGTCGGGCTAGCGGGGCTTACGAGCAGTACTTC. Translated: CASSQGRASGAYEQYF.

The rearrangement uses TRBV19 and TRBJ2-7; 12 positions agree with TRBD2. This CDR3 is 15 amino acids long. V was clipped by 4 bases and J by 2 bases; unmatched bases: 3. Germline loops: CDR1 LNHDA, CDR2 SQIVND (reference sequence). The CDR3 protein is CASSRGLAGTYEQYF. The CDR3 DNA follows: TGTGCCAGTAGTAGAGGACTAGCGGGAACCTACGAGCAGTACTTC.

This clone was observed a single time. The gene calls are TRBV10-1 and TRBJ1-4; the match to TRBD1 covers 7 bases. The CDR3 contains 15 residues. The V segment lost 5 bases and the J segment 4 bases; nucleotides outside the gene matches: 7. Germline lookup yields CDR1 WNHNN and CDR2 SYGVQD (reference sequence). The CDR3 DNA reads as TGCGCCAGCAGTCCAAGGGACAGCGTTAATGAAAAACTGTTTTTT. It encodes CASSPRDSVNEKLFF.

The chain recombines TRBV28 with TRBJ2-2, with a possible D match to TRBD2 (5 bases). Germline V gene lookup returns CDR1 MDHEN and CDR2 SYDVKM. This CDR3 region has 13 residues. V lost 7 bases and J 7 bases, leaving 13 bases between the germline ends. The CDR3: CASTSRGNGELFF. The CDR3 coding sequence is TGTGCCAGCACCTCCAGAGGGAACGGGGAGCTGTTTTTT.

This chain uses TRBV5-4 with TRBJ2-7, with 12 bases aligning to TRBD2. The CDR3 is 16 amino acids. The ends lost 0 bases at V and 6 bases at J; junction bases unmatched: 7. From germline, CDR1 is SGHNT and CDR2 YYREEE (reference sequence). CDR3 loop: CASSLAVTSGRGEQYF. The CDR3 DNA reads TGTGCCAGCAGCTTGGCAGTGACTAGCGGGAGAGGCGAGCAGTACTTC.

The chain carries TRBV7-2 and TRBJ2-7; D is perhaps TRBD1 (6 bases). In germline, CDR1 is SGHTA, CDR2 FQGNSA. The CDR3 loop spans 15 amino acids. Trimming stripped 2 bases from V and 4 bases from J, with 15 bases between. This chain's CDR3 is CASSLPPTGKYEQYF. The CDR3 DNA is TGTGCCAGCAGCTTACCCCCTACAGGGAAATACGAGCAGTACTTC.

This chain connects TRBV5-1 to TRBJ1-1, with D possibly TRBD1 on 5 matching bases. CDR1 is SGHRS and CDR2 is YFSETQ in the germline V gene. The CDR3 sequence is 14 residues long. V was cut by 3 bases and J by 1 base, with 10 bases left in between. The CDR3 DNA reads TGCGCCAGCAGCTCAGACGGGGGGAACACTGAAGCTTTCTTT. Protein product: CASSSDGGNTEAFF.

This rearrangement joins TRBV7-3 to TRBJ2-5; D remains unclear. Germline-derived CDR1 and CDR2 are SGHTA and FQGTGA. V was cut by 5 bases and J by 5 bases, with 21 bases left in between. The CDR3 length is 16 residues. The CDR3 region has the DNA TGTGCCAGCAGCCCGCGTACGGGTCTCGGGTCGGAGACCCAGTACTTC. Protein product: CASSPRTGLGSETQYF.

The V call is TRBV28, the J call TRBJ1-6; D may be TRBD1 (6 bases). Per germline, CDR1 MDHEN and CDR2 SYDVKM. With 5 bases removed from V and 10 bases from J, the gap between germline ends came to 21 bases. The CDR3 covers 16 residues. CDR3 nucleotide sequence: TGTGCCAGCAGTCTCCTCGGGGCAGGGGTAGGATCACCCCTCCACTTT. This codes for CASSLLGAGVGSPLHF.

The J gene is TRBJ1-6, the V gene TRBV5-1; TRBD1 aligns across 7 bases. The CDR3 is 14 amino acids. Germline CDR1 is SGHRS and CDR2 is YFSETQ. V gave up 2 bases and J gave up 7 bases; unmatched junction bases: 3. The CDR3 is CASSFTGENSPLHF. The DNA of the CDR3 is TGCGCCAGCAGCTTTACAGGGGAAAATTCACCCCTCCACTTT.

The CDR3 reads CSVGGQSFNEQYF. CDR3 bases: TGCAGCGTGGGGGGACAGTCTTTCAACGAGCAGTACTTC. This chain uses TRBV29-1 with TRBJ2-7; a weak D match, TRBD1 (7 bases). The CDR3 runs 13 residues. CDR1 is SQVTM and CDR2 is ANQGSEA in the germline V gene. The V and J ends lost 6 bases and 5 bases respectively, with 17 bases between them.

This chain uses TRBV27 with TRBJ2-3; possibly TRBD1 for D (5 bases). Looked up from germline, CDR1 is MNHEY and CDR2 is SMNVEV (reference sequence). V lost 6 bases and J 5 bases, leaving 12 bases between the germline ends. CDR3 length: 13 amino acids. The CDR3 DNA reads TGTGCCAGCAGCTCCCAAGGGGAAGATACGCAGTATTTT. Amino acids: CASSSQGEDTQYF.